Listed below are T cell receptor beta chains from one sample, sequenced in a study of blood T cell repertoires in COVID-19. Some clones are missing from TCRdb's copy, which holds only in-frame ones; the method was immunoSEQ multiplex PCR. The top ten hold 4% to 5.5% of the sample, which has 55,000 to 80,000 clones, under 80% seen once. The sample taken for sequencing was peripheral blood. The origin of the receptors is a human donor in a cohort sampled during active COVID-19. CDR3s include the opening cysteine and the closing phenylalanine or tryptophan. The D gene is left open where the match is weak.

d_gene,v_gene,CDR3aa
TRBD1,TRBV13,CASSLKRQGGFEQYF
NA,TRBV30,CAWSSTSNWAGNTIYF
NA,TRBV19,CASSTIIGIDVGTQYF
TRBD1,TRBV29-1,CSVGTGSNTGELFF
NA,TRBV6-2/TRBV6-3,CASSYGAGFTYNEQFF
NA,TRBV14,CASSWAGMGSPLHF
NA,TRBV27,CASSFGQGSEQYF
NA,TRBV11-2,CASSLGGGNEQFF
TRBD1,TRBV2,CASSRDRGIYNEQFF
TRBD1,TRBV9,CASSVGTGGGQPQHF
TRBD2,TRBV5-1,CASSPGLAGADTQYF
NA,TRBV7-2,CASSTREHNEQFF
NA,TRBV2,CASSDPYSNQPQHF
NA,TRBV7-9,CASSLTSTNTGELFF
NA,TRBV6-5,CASRQVNNQPQHF
TRBD2,TRBV7-2,CASSLGGLATDTQYF
NA,TRBV4-2,CASSKPGGELAIQYF
TRBD2,TRBV6-5,CASRQPGGYEQYF
TRBD2,TRBV5-4,CASSLAGGDRIQYF
NA,TRBV20-1,CSARGATEAFF
NA,TRBV2,CASMAIGGDSPLHF
NA,TRBV5-5,CASSLYSGLQPQHF
NA,TRBV19,CASRPGQLNYGYTF
TRBD2,TRBV9,CASSEAGYSTDTQYF
TRBD2,TRBV27,CASSFGRLAGSGTGELFF
NA,TRBV6-5,CASRIQGGNTEAFF
NA,TRBV5-4,CASSPRGFTGELFF
NA,TRBV19,CASRTNNDREKLFF
NA,TRBV11-2,CASSLEDYPRYNEQFF
TRBD1,TRBV7-9,CASSQVGQGAGGYTF
TRBD1,TRBV28,CASSVHPGGQGSGNTIYF